The 29 T cell receptor beta chains in this list originate from one sample, sequenced in a study of shared clonotypes between healthy human individuals. Here immunoSEQ multiplex PCR was the method, and the copy in TCRdb shows in-frame clones only, minus some. The sample has 2 million to 2.5 million clones; approximately 93% are singletons. The sequencing sample was made of naive CD4+ T cells from PBMCs. Subset given: CD45RA+ positively selected. The receptor source for this set is a young man in good health. Some clones in this sample may be carry-over from other donors' samples.

V and J are TRBV28 and TRBJ2-7; tentative D call: TRBD2 (6 bases). This CDR3 is 16 amino acids long. V lost 4 bases and J 3 bases, leaving 19 bases between the germline ends. Germline V gene sequence: CDR1 MDHEN, CDR2 SYDVKM. The CDR3 DNA reads as TGTGCCAGCAGTTCCTACGCACCGGGGGTGCTCTACGAGCAGTACTTC. Protein: CASSSYAPGVLYEQYF.

CDR3 nucleotide sequence: TGTGCCAGCAGTGACATTGGCATGGAGCAGTTCTTC. Residues: CASSDIGMEQFF. This sequence joins TRBV6-4 and TRBJ2-1; D call uncertain. V was trimmed by 2 bases and J by 10 bases, leaving 9 bases between them. The length of the CDR3 is 12 residues. The germline CDR1 and CDR2 sequences are MRHNA and SNTAGT.

V gene TRBV28 combines with J gene TRBJ1-5; TRBD1 matches 8 bases. In germline, CDR1 is MDHEN, CDR2 SYDVKM. The CDR3 runs 15 residues. Unmatched junction bases numbered 7, after V lost 6 bases and J lost 3 bases. CDR3 protein: CASRVPGGPNQPQHF. The CDR3 DNA is TGTGCCAGCAGGGTACCAGGGGGCCCCAATCAGCCCCAGCATTTT.

The chain joins TRBV7-3 to TRBJ2-1; D gene ambiguous. Germline V CDR1 and CDR2: SGHTA, FQGTGA. V was clipped by 5 bases and J by 7 bases, with 6 bases between them. The CDR3 sequence is 11 residues long. The CDR3 DNA reads TGTGCCAGCAGCCATGGAAATGAGCAGTTCTTC. This codes for CASSHGNEQFF.

The chain uses TRBV9 and TRBJ2-2; TRBD1 matches 9 bases. This CDR3 has 15 amino acids. V was clipped by 4 bases and J by 7 bases; unmatched bases: 8. Germline V lookup: CDR1 SGDLS, CDR2 YYNGEE. The CDR3 DNA sequence: TGTGCCAGCAGCCCCGGGACAGGGAGATTCGGGGAGCTGTTTTTT. Translating gives CASSPGTGRFGELFF. Full variable domain (outside the CDR3, taken from reference TRBV9 and TRBJ2-2): DSGVTQTPKHLITATGQRVTLRCSPRSGDLSVYWYQQSLDQGLQFLIQYYNGEERAKGNILERFSAQQFPDLHSELNLSSLELGDSALYFCASSPGTGRFGELFFGEGSRLTVL.

The gene calls are TRBV5-4 and TRBJ1-3; tentatively, D is TRBD1 (6 bases). The length of the CDR3 is 17 residues. The V end was cut by 0 bases, the J end by 2 bases, with 15 bases between. Germline CDR1 reads SGHNT; CDR2 reads YYREEE (reference sequence). This chain's CDR3 is CASSLGGAGPTGNTIYF. For the CDR3, the DNA is TGTGCCAGCAGCTTGGGGGGGGCAGGCCCCACTGGAAACACCATATATTTT.

Regarding this clone: Other nucleotide sequences from this sample produce the same CDR3. The V and J genes are TRBV2 and TRBJ1-1; D may be TRBD1 (5 bases). The CDR3 consists of 14 residues. Germline V gives CDR1 SNHLY, CDR2 FYNNEI. The V gene lost 6 bases and the J gene lost 1 base, with 12 bases spanning the gap. CDR3: CASRAGTGNTEAFF. The CDR3 bases are TGTGCCAGCAGAGCCGGGACGGGGAACACTGAAGCTTTCTTT.

This clone was picked up one time. The V gene is TRBV15, the J gene TRBJ1-1; D possibly corresponds to TRBD1 (6 bases). Germline V gives CDR1 LNHNV, CDR2 YYDKDF (reference sequence). Trimming left V 9 bases short and J 11 bases short, with 16 bases between. The CDR3 extends over 11 amino acids. CDR3: CATTGHREAFF. For the CDR3, the DNA is TGTGCCACTACAGGGCATCGTGAGGCTTTCTTT.

This clone was found once. The chain couples TRBV5-1 to TRBJ2-2; TRBD1 matches 8 bases. The junction had 4 bases not matched to a gene; V was cut back by 3 bases and J by 6 bases. The CDR3 totals 14 residues. Germline values: CDR1 SGHRS, CDR2 YFSETQ. The CDR3 sequence: CASSSQGAPGELFF. The DNA for the CDR3 is TGCGCCAGCAGCTCCCAGGGGGCCCCCGGGGAGCTGTTTTTT.

The rearrangement joins TRBV4-1 to TRBJ2-3; 10 bases match TRBD2. The germline CDR1 and CDR2 sequences are MGHRA and YSYEKL. This CDR3 region has 17 residues. V lost 0 bases, J lost 5 bases, and 8 bases stayed unmatched. CDR3 sequence (DNA): TGCGCCAGCAGCCAAGATACGAGCGGGAGGGCCGTAGATACGCAGTATTTT. It encodes CASSQDTSGRAVDTQYF.

This chain links TRBV10-3 with TRBJ2-2, with D possibly being TRBD1 (5 bases). The CDR3 covers 15 residues. CDR1 is ENHRY and CDR2 is SYGVKD in the germline V gene. Trimming pared 5 bases from V and 0 bases from J, leaving 10 bases between. CDR3 residues: CAISLGVSNTGELFF. The DNA of the CDR3 is TGTGCCATCAGTTTAGGGGTATCGAACACCGGGGAGCTGTTTTTT.

The chain employs TRBV4-2 and TRBJ2-1; 9 bases align to TRBD2. V lost 0 bases and J lost 10; bases outside the gene matches: 10. The CDR3 is 16 amino acids. Per the germline V gene, CDR1 is LGHNA and CDR2 is YNFKEQ. CDR3 residues: CASSQDIAGGPGEQFF. CDR3 DNA: TGTGCCAGCAGCCAAGATATCGCGGGAGGGCCAGGAGAGCAGTTCTTC.

The rearrangement joins TRBV11-2 to TRBJ2-3; 10 bases are a match to TRBD2. The germline gives CDR1 SGHAT, CDR2 FQNNGV. Germline trimming cut 0 bases from V and 5 bases from J; bases unmatched to any gene: 2. The CDR3 is 15 residues long. The CDR3 sequence is CASSLDRLAGDTQYF. CDR3 in DNA: TGTGCCAGCAGCTTAGATCGACTAGCGGGAGATACGCAGTATTTT.

V is TRBV29-1 and J is TRBJ1-1, with TRBD1 as a possible D gene (6 bases). From germline, CDR1 is SQVTM and CDR2 ANQGSEA. There are 12 residues in the CDR3. Trimming shortened V by 6 bases and J by 6 bases, and 14 bases separated the two germline ends. CDR3 in DNA: TGCAGCGTGACAGGCCCTAGGGCTGAAGCTTTCTTT. Protein product: CSVTGPRAEAFF.

This clone is a singleton in its sample. Other nucleotide sequences in the sample specify the same CDR3. This rearrangement joins TRBV5-1 to TRBJ1-1; a weak D match, TRBD1 (5 bases). This CDR3 is built from 13 residues. Between the trimmed V and J ends, which lost 4 bases and 3 bases, there was a span of 10 bases. Germline loops: CDR1 SGHRS, CDR2 YFSETQ. The DNA for the CDR3 is TGCGCCAGCAGCCTCACAGGAGACACTGAAGCTTTCTTT. It is translated as CASSLTGDTEAFF. Complete variable domain (other parts from reference TRBV5-1 and TRBJ1-1): KAGVTQTPRYLIKTRGQQVTLSCSPISGHRSVSWYQQTPGQGLQFLFEYFSETQRNKGNFPGRFSGRQFSNSRSEMNVSTLELGDSALYLCASSLTGDTEAFFGQGTRLTVV.

The rearrangement uses TRBV15 and TRBJ2-7; 13 bases are a match to TRBD2. Germline V gives CDR1 LNHNV, CDR2 YYDKDF (reference sequence). This CDR3 spans 17 amino acids. The V gene end was trimmed by 3 bases and the J gene end by 4 bases; junction bases not matched to a gene: 9. CDR3 nucleotides: TGTGCCACCAGCAGTCCCCTGGGACTAGCGGGATCGTACGAGCAGTACTTC. Translated: CATSSPLGLAGSYEQYF.

The chain couples TRBV5-1 to TRBJ2-7; possibly TRBD1 or TRBD2 for D (5 bases each). V was clipped by 2 bases and J by 5 bases, with 17 bases between them. Germline assignment: CDR1 SGHRS and CDR2 YFSETQ. This CDR3 spans 15 amino acids. CDR3 region: CASSFGTGPSDEQYF. The CDR3 DNA reads as TGCGCCAGCAGCTTCGGGACGGGGCCTTCGGACGAGCAGTACTTC. The full variable domain, in which reference TRBV5-1 and TRBJ2-7 provide the parts outside the CDR3, is KAGVTQTPRYLIKTRGQQVTLSCSPISGHRSVSWYQQTPGQGLQFLFEYFSETQRNKGNFPGRFSGRQFSNSRSEMNVSTLELGDSALYLCASSFGTGPSDEQYFGPGTRLTVT.

Concerning this clone: Germline is not matched at one junction end, which may reflect a read error. This chain uses TRBV28 with TRBJ1-3; 10 bases map to TRBD1. This CDR3 comprises 16 residues. CDR1 is MDHEN, CDR2 SYDVKM, per germline. Here the CDR3 DNA reads TGTGCCAGCAGCTTATCCGGGACAGGGGTAGGAAACACCATATATTTT. Translation: CASSLSGTGVGNTIYF.

This chain joins TRBV20-1 and TRBJ2-5, with D perhaps matching TRBD2 (6 bases). In germline, CDR1 is DFQATT, CDR2 SNEGSKA (reference sequence). The CDR3 runs to 11 residues. Trimming stripped 6 bases from V and 7 bases from J, with 12 bases between. The CDR3 DNA sequence: TGCAGTGCGGGGGGTAGGACGACCCAGTACTTC. It is translated as CSAGGRTTQYF.

This chain connects TRBV7-9 to TRBJ1-3; D unclear. Trimming left V 5 bases short and J 6 bases short, with 14 bases between. Germline CDR1 SEHNR, CDR2 FQNEAQ (reference sequence). This CDR3 has 14 amino acids. CDR3 region: CASSNNTGPNTIYF. The CDR3 bases are TGTGCCAGCAGCAATAACACGGGCCCAAACACCATATATTTT.

With respect to this clone: Distinct nucleotide sequences in the sample also encode this CDR3. The genes are TRBV30 and TRBJ1-5; TRBD1 is a possible D gene (5 bases). The CDR3 length is 14 residues. The V and J ends lost 5 bases and 3 bases respectively, with 14 bases between them. The germline gives CDR1 GTSNPN, CDR2 SVGIG (reference sequence). This CDR3 reads CAWSSGTVNQPQHF. CDR3 sequence (DNA): TGTGCCTGGTCATCCGGGACGGTCAATCAGCCCCAGCATTTT.

This clone was seen only a few times. The rearrangement links TRBV30 to TRBJ1-6; possible D gene TRBD1, 6 bases. CDR1 and CDR2 (germline): GTSNPN, SVGIG (reference sequence). V was clipped by 3 bases and J by 8 bases, with 14 bases between them. This CDR3 is 14 amino acids long. The CDR3 bases are TGTGCCTGGAGCCTAACAGGGTCCTATTCACCCCTCCACTTT. Encoded protein: CAWSLTGSYSPLHF.

This chain connects TRBV28 to TRBJ2-6, with TRBD2 identical over 7 bases. Germline CDR1 MDHEN, CDR2 SYDVKM. The CDR3 is 16 amino acids. V shed 3 bases and J 4 bases; nucleotides not matched to a gene: 6. The CDR3 loop reads CASSFAGVPGANVLTF. CDR3 nucleotide sequence: TGTGCCAGCAGTTTTGCGGGAGTGCCGGGGGCCAACGTCCTGACTTTC. Full variable domain (remainder filled in from reference TRBV28 and TRBJ2-6): DVKVTQSSRYLVKRTGEKVFLECVQDMDHENMFWYRQDPGLGLRLIYFSYDVKMKEKGDIPEGYSVSREKKERFSLILESASTNQTSMYLCASSFAGVPGANVLTFGAGSRLTVL.

This clone was recorded only once. The gene calls are TRBV16 and TRBJ1-2; D is ambiguous. Germline V gives CDR1 KGHSY, CDR2 FQNENV. This CDR3 has 15 residues. Trimming removed 0 bases at V and 1 base at J, with 9 bases between. The CDR3 loop is CASSQSPNYNYGYTF. CDR3 coding DNA: TGTGCCAGCAGCCAATCACCAAACTATAACTATGGCTACACCTTC.

As regards this clone: Other DNA sequences in this specimen translate into the identical CDR3. The DNA of the CDR3 is TGTGCCAGCTCCCCGGGACAGTTGAACACTGAAGCTTTCTTT. Amino acids: CASSPGQLNTEAFF. This chain joins TRBV18 and TRBJ1-1, with 7 bases lining up with TRBD1. Germline lookup yields CDR1 KGHSH and CDR2 LQKENI. The CDR3 has 14 amino acids. Germline trimming cut 6 bases from V and 0 bases from J; bases unmatched to any gene: 4.

The chain employs TRBV2 and TRBJ2-1, with 11 bases that match TRBD2. This CDR3 has 17 residues. Germline assignment: CDR1 SNHLY and CDR2 FYNNEI. The J segment lost 2 bases and the V segment lost 4 bases, leaving 7 bases of the junction unmatched. In DNA form, the CDR3 reads TGTGCCAGCAGTGTTTTCCTAGCGGGAGGCCCCTACAATGAGCAGTTCTTC. Translated: CASSVFLAGGPYNEQFF.

This chain connects TRBV19 to TRBJ2-7; 7 positions agree with TRBD2. V gave up 7 bases and J gave up 0 bases; unmatched junction bases: 9. The CDR3 is 15 amino acids. Germline V gene sequence: CDR1 LNHDA, CDR2 SQIVND (reference sequence). The CDR3 sequence is CASTRGGSLSYEQYF. The CDR3 nucleotides are TGTGCCAGTACCCGGGGCGGGAGTCTCTCCTACGAGCAGTACTTC.

The chain couples TRBV28 to TRBJ2-6; 12 bases align to TRBD1. The length of the CDR3 is 18 residues. After removal of 6 bases from V and 0 bases from J, the junction contained 6 bases not matched to a gene. Germline V gene lookup returns CDR1 MDHEN and CDR2 SYDVKM. The CDR3 loop is CASRGTGGRPSGANVLTF. CDR3 bases: TGTGCCAGCAGGGGGACAGGGGGCCGCCCCTCTGGGGCCAACGTCCTGACTTTC.

This chain joins TRBV19 and TRBJ1-5; TRBD1 matches at 10 bases. Germline V gives CDR1 LNHDA, CDR2 SQIVND (reference sequence). The CDR3 runs 15 residues. V shed 7 bases and J 5 bases; nucleotides not matched to a gene: 8. The CDR3 bases are TGTGCCAGTACCGAGGACAGGGGGGCTTATCAGCCCCAGCATTTT. Residues: CASTEDRGAYQPQHF. The variable domain in full, completed from reference TRBV19 and TRBJ1-5, reads DGGITQSPKYLFRKEGQNVTLSCEQNLNHDAMYWYRQDPGQGLRLIYYSQIVNDFQKGDIAEGYSVSREKKESFPLTVTSAQKNPTAFYLCASTEDRGAYQPQHFGDGTRLSIL.